The 31 T cell receptor beta chains listed next were all sequenced from one sample in a study of blood T cell repertoires in COVID-19. TCRdb's table, derived via immunoSEQ multiplex PCR, lists solely in-frame clones and lacks some. The table includes fewer than 200,000 clones, approximately 84% detected once. Sequencing input: peripheral blood. These receptors all come from a human donor in a cohort sampled during active COVID-19.

The chain couples TRBV1 to TRBJ2-1; the D call of TRBD2 is as the table states it, not checked on the DNA. TRBV1 has pseudogene status. CDR3 size: 18 residues. CDR3 region: CTSSQKRVLAGPVNEQFF. In nucleotides, the CDR3 is TGCACCAGCAGCCAAAAACGTGTCCTAGCGGGGCCTGTCAATGAGCAGTTCTTC.

The genes are TRBV4-1 and TRBJ1-1, with TRBD1 matching over 10 bases. V shed 4 bases, J shed 1 base, and the junction held 6 bases outside the gene matches. The CDR3 has 16 residues. Germline assignment: CDR1 MGHRA and CDR2 YSYEKL. CDR3 in DNA: TGCGCCAGCAGCCGCCGACAGGGGGCTTGGAACACTGAAGCTTTCTTT. Translation gives CASSRRQGAWNTEAFF.

The gene calls are TRBV30 and TRBJ1-1; D gene unclear. Trimming took off 0 bases at V and 6 bases at J, with 20 bases between the two ends. Germline CDR1 and CDR2: GTSNPN and SVGIG (reference sequence). The CDR3 covers 16 residues. DNA of the CDR3: TGTGCCTGGAGTGTTCGTTGGGCATCCGAACCCCCTGAAGCTTTCTTT. The encoded protein is CAWSVRWASEPPEAFF.

The count of this clone is one. The gene calls are TRBV12-3 or TRBV12-4 and TRBJ1-4, with D uncertain. There are 11 residues in the CDR3. V was shortened by 8 bases and J by 8 bases, with 9 bases between the two germline ends. The CDR3 DNA sequence: TGTGCCAGCTCCGGAGGGGAAAAACTGTTTTTT. It specifies CASSGGEKLFF.

This clone came up once. Here the CDR3 DNA reads TGCGCCAGCAGCAGGACAGGGGGAAGCTCCTACGAGCAGTACTTC. Translated: CASSRTGGSSYEQYF. The J gene is TRBJ2-7, the V gene TRBV5-1; 10 bases fit TRBD1. With 4 bases clipped from V and 0 bases from J, the junction kept 4 bases outside the gene matches. Per the germline V gene, CDR1 is SGHRS and CDR2 is YFSETQ. The CDR3 has 15 amino acids.

This rearrangement joins TRBV6-1 to TRBJ2-7; TRBD2 aligns across 8 bases. V gave up 2 bases and J gave up 2 bases; unmatched junction bases: 5. Germline CDR1 reads MNHNS; CDR2 reads SASEGT. CDR3 length equals 15 residues. This CDR3 is CASSEWQGLAYEQYF. CDR3 DNA: TGTGCCAGCAGTGAATGGCAGGGACTAGCCTACGAGCAGTACTTC.

This clone was seen once. V gene TRBV7-3 combines with J gene TRBJ2-7; 15 bases are shared with TRBD2. The V segment lost 4 bases and the J segment 0 bases; nucleotides outside the gene matches: 10. The CDR3 extends over 19 amino acids. Looked up from germline, CDR1 is SGHTA and CDR2 is FQGTGA. The CDR3 protein is CASSSTGTSGGKTSYEQYF. CDR3 DNA sequence: TGTGCCAGCAGCTCCACCGGGACTAGCGGGGGGAAAACCTCCTACGAGCAGTACTTC.

The rearrangement joins TRBV20-1 to TRBJ1-1; D uncertain. Between the trimmed V and J ends, which lost 5 bases and 5 bases, there was a span of 6 bases. The CDR3 is 10 residues long. Germline assignment: CDR1 DFQATT and CDR2 SNEGSKA (reference sequence). DNA for the CDR3: TGCAGTGCTCGGTGGACTGAAGCTTTCTTT. Amino acids: CSARWTEAFF.

The chain is built from TRBV6-6 and TRBJ1-2; TRBD1 matches at 9 bases. The CDR3 runs 16 residues. From germline, CDR1 is MNHNY and CDR2 SVGAGI (reference sequence). J gave up 4 bases and V 5 bases, and 11 bases lay outside the gene matches. The DNA for the CDR3 is TGTGCCAGCAGTCGATTACAGGGGGCTGGGGGCTATGGCTACACCTTC. Its translation is CASSRLQGAGGYGYTF.

The J gene is TRBJ1-5, the V gene TRBV30; D might be TRBD1 (5 bases). Trimming left V 1 base short and J 7 bases short, with 11 bases between. There are 13 residues in the CDR3. Germline V gives CDR1 GTSNPN, CDR2 SVGIG (reference sequence). CDR3 sequence reads: CAWSGGWGQPQHF. The DNA for the CDR3 is TGTGCCTGGAGTGGGGGATGGGGCCAGCCCCAGCATTTT.

J is TRBJ2-7 and V is TRBV19, with 11 bases identical to TRBD2. J was trimmed by 3 bases and V by 6 bases; bases with no gene match: 4. The CDR3 totals 14 residues. Germline V gene data show CDR1 as LNHDA and CDR2 as SQIVND (reference sequence). The CDR3 nucleotides are TGTGCCAGTAGCGCGACTAGCGGGGACTACGAGCAGTACTTC. This codes for CASSATSGDYEQYF.

The J gene is TRBJ2-7, the V gene TRBV2, with D possibly TRBD1 on 6 matching bases. The germline V gene has CDR1 SNHLY and CDR2 FYNNEI. The CDR3 runs 13 residues. Trimming shortened V by 3 bases and J by 3 bases, and 9 bases separated the two germline ends. The CDR3: CASSEGHDYEQYF. CDR3 sequence (DNA): TGTGCCAGCAGTGAGGGACACGACTACGAGCAGTACTTC.

The V and J genes are TRBV2 and TRBJ1-2, with a possible D match to TRBD1 (5 bases). CDR1 SNHLY and CDR2 FYNNEI come from the germline V gene. V lost 7 bases to trimming and J lost 4 bases, with 10 bases between them. This CDR3 is 12 amino acids long. CDR3 protein: CASNPGIYGYTF. For the CDR3, the DNA is TGTGCCAGCAATCCAGGGATCTATGGCTACACCTTC.

This chain joins TRBV7-3 and TRBJ2-1, with D perhaps TRBD2 (7 bases). With 2 bases removed from V and 9 bases from J, the gap between germline ends came to 17 bases. The germline CDR1 and CDR2 sequences are SGHTA and FQGTGA. The CDR3 spans 15 residues. The CDR3 bases are TGTGCCAGCAGCTTAGGGGGGGCCAATACCCGTGAGCAGTTCTTC. It specifies CASSLGGANTREQFF.

CDR3 DNA sequence: TGTGCCAGCGGTTGGCAGATTCAAGAGACCCAGTACTTC. Protein product: CASGWQIQETQYF. The chain has TRBV7-2 and TRBJ2-5, with no clear D. This CDR3 spans 13 amino acids. V lost 8 bases to trimming and J lost 2 bases, with 12 bases between them. The germline V gene encodes CDR1 SGHTA and CDR2 FQGNSA.

This clone showed up just once. V and J are TRBV18 and TRBJ2-7; TRBD2 agrees at 12 bases. CDR1 and CDR2 (germline): KGHSH, LQKENI. Trimming removed 5 bases from V and 3 bases from J; junction bases left unmatched: 2. This CDR3 region has 14 residues. The DNA for the CDR3 is TGTGCCAGCTCATCTAGCGGGGGGGACTACGAGCAGTACTTC. It yields the protein CASSSSGGDYEQYF. Full variable domain (outside the CDR3, taken from reference TRBV18 and TRBJ2-7): NAGVMQNPRHLVRRRGQEARLRCSPMKGHSHVYWYRQLPEEGLKFMVYLQKENIIDESGMPKERFSAEFPKEGPSILRIQQVVRGDSAAYFCASSSSGGDYEQYFGPGTRLTVT.

The chain links TRBV15 to TRBJ1-2; D is unclear. V was trimmed by 1 base and J by 2 bases, leaving 17 bases between them. Germline CDR1 and CDR2: LNHNV and YYDKDF (reference sequence). The CDR3 is 17 residues long. CDR3 coding DNA: TGTGCCACCAGCAGAGTCCCCAGGAAGAATTCAAACTATGGCTACACCTTC. Translated: CATSRVPRKNSNYGYTF.

The genes are TRBV25-1 and TRBJ2-3; 10 nucleotides match TRBD2. Germline CDR1 MGHDK, CDR2 SYGVNS. The CDR3 contains 16 residues. The junction had 7 bases not matched to a gene; V was cut back by 3 bases and J by 4 bases. Written as DNA, the CDR3 is TGTGCCAGCAGTGAGGGAGCGGGGGGGTTGGCAGATACGCAGTATTTT. Protein sequence: CASSEGAGGLADTQYF.

V usage is TRBV3-1 (or the pseudogene TRBV3-2) and J usage is TRBJ1-2; no firm D call. The CDR3 is 16 residues long. In germline, CDR1 is LGHDT, CDR2 YNNKEL (reference sequence). V lost 1 base and J lost 4, with 16 bases in between. The CDR3 protein is CASSQADRGLGYGYTF. CDR3 in DNA: TGTGCCAGCAGCCAAGCCGACCGAGGCTTGGGCTATGGCTACACCTTC.

The chain links TRBV7-8 to TRBJ1-5; 8 bases align to TRBD1. Per germline, CDR1 SGHVS and CDR2 FQNEAQ. There are 18 residues in the CDR3. Trimming took 5 bases from V and 5 from J; bases not matched to a gene: 17. This CDR3 is CASSPDDRGQYTDQPQHF. CDR3 bases: TGTGCCAGCAGCCCAGATGACAGGGGACAGTATACTGATCAGCCCCAGCATTTT. The full variable domain, its missing parts supplied by reference TRBV7-8 and TRBJ1-5, is GAGVSQSPRYKVAKRGQDVALRCDPISGHVSLFWYQQALGQGPEFLTYFQNEAQLDKSGLPSDRFFAERPEGSVSTLKIQRTQQEDSAVYLCASSPDDRGQYTDQPQHFGDGTRLSIL.

This clone has just a few counts. In nucleotides, the CDR3 is TGTGCCAGCAGCCCACAGGGGGCAAGGAACACCATATATTTT. It specifies CASSPQGARNTIYF. The rearrangement joins TRBV7-9 to TRBJ1-3; 9 bases fit TRBD1. The CDR3 is 14 amino acids. Unmatched junction bases numbered 6, after V lost 5 bases and J lost 7 bases. The germline CDR1 and CDR2 sequences are SEHNR and FQNEAQ (reference sequence).

V usage is TRBV7-9 and J usage is TRBJ2-7; 9 bases agree with TRBD2. Per the germline V gene, CDR1 is SEHNR and CDR2 is FQNEAQ (reference sequence). Trimming took 2 bases from V and 0 from J; bases not matched to a gene: 5. The CDR3 is made up of 16 amino acids. CDR3 coding DNA: TGTGCCAGCAGCTTATCATTTAGCGGGGGCTCCTACGAGCAGTACTTC. Protein: CASSLSFSGGSYEQYF.

The rearrangement uses TRBV9 and TRBJ1-3, with 10 nucleotides matching TRBD1. The V gene end was trimmed by 0 bases and the J gene end by 1 base; junction bases not matched to a gene: 4. CDR3 length equals 17 residues. Per germline, CDR1 SGDLS and CDR2 YYNGEE. The CDR3 DNA reads TGTGCCAGCAGCGTAGGAGGACAGGGGGTATCTGGAAACACCATATATTTT. It encodes CASSVGGQGVSGNTIYF.

This clone occurred once. This chain links TRBV19 with TRBJ1-5; D is ambiguous. The V end was cut by 1 base, the J end by 7 bases, with 11 bases between. CDR3 length: 14 residues. In germline, CDR1 is LNHDA, CDR2 SQIVND (reference sequence). The CDR3 region is CASSIVGGSQPQHF. The CDR3 coding sequence is TGTGCCAGTAGTATAGTTGGAGGATCGCAGCCCCAGCATTTT.

With regard to this clone: One junction end disagrees with the germline gene, perhaps due to a read error. The V and J genes are TRBV7-7 and TRBJ2-7, with 8 bases matching TRBD2. Germline V gene data show CDR1 as SSHAT and CDR2 as FNYEAQ (reference sequence). The CDR3 runs to 13 residues. CDR3 residues: CASSLVRGGEQYF. CDR3 DNA sequence: TGTGCTAGCAGCTTAGTCCGGGGGGGAGAGCAGTACTTC.

CDR3 in DNA: TGTGCCAGCAGGGGGGCAGGGGGCTCCTACGAGCAGTACTTC. Its protein product is CASRGAGGSYEQYF. The chain joins TRBV6-5 to TRBJ2-7, with 7 nucleotides matching TRBD1. The germline CDR1 and CDR2 sequences are MNHEY and SVGAGI. V shed 6 bases and J 0 bases; nucleotides not matched to a gene: 5. This CDR3 spans 14 amino acids.

J is TRBJ1-3 and V is TRBV12-3 or TRBV12-4; maybe TRBD1 (6 bases). Trimming removed 3 bases from V and 7 bases from J, with 7 bases in between. The CDR3 runs 12 residues. The CDR3 is CASSFDRNTIYF. In DNA form, the CDR3 reads TGTGCCAGCAGTTTCGACAGGAACACCATATATTTT.

The count of this clone is one. The chain employs TRBV27 and TRBJ1-2, with D perhaps TRBD1 (5 bases). V was trimmed by 5 bases and J by 4 bases, leaving 17 bases between them. The V gene's germline CDR1 is MNHEY and CDR2 SMNVEV (reference sequence). The CDR3 spans 15 residues. CDR3 sequence (DNA): TGTGCCAGCAGTCCCCTCGGCCGGGGGGGCTATGGCTACACCTTC. It translates to CASSPLGRGGYGYTF.

The chain employs TRBV29-1 and TRBJ1-2; a possible D gene is TRBD1 (5 bases). Germline CDR1 is SQVTM and CDR2 is ANQGSEA. CDR3 size: 12 residues. V gave up 4 bases and J gave up 6 bases, with 12 bases separating them. As DNA, the CDR3 is TGCAGCGTTGTTGGGGGGGAGCATGGCTACACCTTC. This sequence encodes CSVVGGEHGYTF.

The genes are TRBV5-4 and TRBJ1-6; the D gene is possibly TRBD1 (5 bases). CDR1 is SGHNT and CDR2 is YYREEE in the germline V gene (reference sequence). The V and J ends lost 2 bases and 3 bases respectively, with 12 bases between them. The CDR3 contains 16 residues. The chain's CDR3 is CASSLAQANYNSPLHF. The DNA of the CDR3 is TGTGCCAGCAGCTTAGCACAGGCTAACTATAATTCACCCCTCCACTTT.

V usage is TRBV19 and J usage is TRBJ2-3; D is possibly TRBD1 (5 bases). CDR3 length: 15 residues. In germline, CDR1 is LNHDA, CDR2 SQIVND (reference sequence). V dropped 1 base and J dropped 6 bases, with 14 bases sitting between them. The CDR3, as DNA: TGTGCCAGTAGTATAGGGGGCAGTCTGGGGGATACGCAGTATTTT. It codes for CASSIGGSLGDTQYF.